This is a list of T cell receptor beta chains from one sample in a study of cytomegalovirus exposure and HLA in healthy donors. The data were produced by immunoSEQ multiplex PCR, yet TCRdb's version contains in-frame clones alone and is incomplete. The data hold approximately 160,000 clones, with about 90% observed a single time. Sequencing used PBMCs. Receptor source: a woman under 30 in good health and CMV-seropositive. Both conserved end residues are part of each CDR3. D genes are given only for firm matches. Clone size, where shown, is once, few, many, or a class for clones that have expanded.

-	TRBJ2-5	TRBV5-1	TRBD2	TGCGCCAGCAGCTTGGACGGCGGGAGGGCCAAGACCCAGTACTTC	CASSLDGGRAKTQYF
-	TRBJ2-1	TRBV2	-	TGTGCCAGCAGGTCTACCGGGACACCGTTCTTC	CASRSTGTPFF
-	TRBJ1-5	TRBV2	-	TGTGCCAGCAGTTATTCTCCTGGGGGGGAACAGCCCCAGCATTTT	CASSYSPGGEQPQHF
-	TRBJ1-5	TRBV19	-	TGTGCCAGTAGTACCTCCGGACAGAGTCAGCCCCAGCATTTT	CASSTSGQSQPQHF
-	TRBJ2-1	TRBV6-5	TRBD2	TGTGCCAGCACCACCACAGCGGGAGTCAACAATGAGCAGTTCTTC	CASTTTAGVNNEQFF
-	TRBJ1-4	TRBV19	-	TGTGCCAGTAGTATGGGGAGGATGCTGTTTTTT	CASSMGRMLFF
-	TRBJ2-7	TRBV2	-	TGTGCCAGCGACTCAGGGGCCCATCACGAGCAGTACTTC	CASDSGAHHEQYF
once	TRBJ2-1	TRBV11-2	TRBD2	TGTGCCAGCAGTTATAGCGGGAGGGCCCCTTCCTACAATGAGCAGTTCTTC	CASSYSGRAPSYNEQFF
-	TRBJ2-6	TRBV7-8	TRBD1	TGTGCCAGCAGCTTAGTACCTCGGACAGGGCTTGGGGCCAACGTCCTGACTTTC	CASSLVPRTGLGANVLTF
-	TRBJ2-7	TRBV7-2	TRBD1	TGTGCCAGCAGCTCGAGCCGGGACAGCTACGAGCAGTACTTC	CASSSSRDSYEQYF
-	TRBJ1-1	TRBV9	TRBD1	TGTGCCAGCAGCCCCCCCCGGACAGGACCGACTGAAGCTTTCTTT	CASSPPRTGPTEAFF
-	TRBJ1-2	TRBV19	-	TGTGCTCCCGATGGCTACACCTTC	CAPDGYTF
few	TRBJ2-7	TRBV5-1	TRBD1	TGCGCCAGCAGCTTGGAGGGGGCTCAAGAGCAGTACTTC	CASSLEGAQEQYF
-	TRBJ1-3	TRBV27	-	TGTGCCAGCAGTTTCCCGACAGGCGCCGGCACCATATATTTT	CASSFPTGAGTIYF
once	TRBJ2-3	TRBV5-4	TRBD2	TGTGCCAGCAGCTTTGCGGGGGGTACAGATACGCAGTATTTT	CASSFAGGTDTQYF
-	TRBJ2-7	TRBV29-1	TRBD2	TGCAGCGTTGGGGCCCCCAGCGGGAGCGGCTTCGACGAGCAGTACTTC	CSVGAPSGSGFDEQYF
-	TRBJ2-3	TRBV10-3	-	TGTGCCATCACCGAGGGACTGCAAAGCGATACGCAGTATTTT	CAITEGLQSDTQYF
-	TRBJ2-1	TRBV5-6	-	TGTGCCAGCAGCTCAGTGACAGGTCTACATGAGCAGTTCTTC	CASSSVTGLHEQFF
once	TRBJ2-7	TRBV5-6	-	TGTGCCAGCAGCGTGGATGGCCGATCGTGGCAGTACTTC	CASSVDGRSWQYF
-	TRBJ2-2	TRBV5-4	TRBD2	TGTGCCAGCAGTCCCGGGGGGAGGAACACCGGGGAGCTGTTTTTT	CASSPGGRNTGELFF
-	TRBJ2-2	TRBV30	TRBD1	TGTGCCTGGCGGACAGGGGTTGCCACCGGGGAGCTGTTTTTT	CAWRTGVATGELFF
-	TRBJ1-2	TRBV4-3	-	TGCGCCAGCAGCCAAGGAGTACAGGTCCTTACGATATCAGGCTACACCTTC	CASSQGVQVLTISGYTF
-	TRBJ1-2	TRBV5-1	-	TGCGCCAGCAGCTTGGAAGGAAAAGGGGTTGGCTACACCTTC	CASSLEGKGVGYTF